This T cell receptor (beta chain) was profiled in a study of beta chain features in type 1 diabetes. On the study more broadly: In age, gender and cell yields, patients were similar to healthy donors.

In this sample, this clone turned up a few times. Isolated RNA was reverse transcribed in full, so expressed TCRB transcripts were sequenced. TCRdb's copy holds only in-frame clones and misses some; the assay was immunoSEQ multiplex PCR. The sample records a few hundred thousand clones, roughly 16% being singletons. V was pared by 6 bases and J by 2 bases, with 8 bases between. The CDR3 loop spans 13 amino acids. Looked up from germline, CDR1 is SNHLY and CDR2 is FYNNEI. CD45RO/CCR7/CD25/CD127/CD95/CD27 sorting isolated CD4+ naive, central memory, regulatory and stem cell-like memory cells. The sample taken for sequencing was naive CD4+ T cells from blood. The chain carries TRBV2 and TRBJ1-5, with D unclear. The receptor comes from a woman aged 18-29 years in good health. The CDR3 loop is CASSSGGNQPQHF. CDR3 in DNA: TGTGCCAGCAGCTCAGGTGGCAATCAGCCCCAGCATTTT.